Shown below are 29 T cell receptor beta chains from a single sample sequenced in a study of T cells after yellow fever vaccination. TCRdb re-called the 5' RACE reads through MiXCR, storing one row per CDR3 protein. The sample contains 300,000 to 350,000 distinct CDR3 sequences, roughly 4.3% of which appear only once. Sequenced material: PBMCs, taken 15 days after the yellow fever booster vaccination. The receptors derive from a man between 18 and 29 years old who received the YFV17D yellow fever vaccine.

This rearrangement joins TRBV7-3 to TRBJ2-1, with a weak D call TRBD2 (5 bases). CDR3 size: 16 residues. The V and J ends lost 4 bases and 0 bases respectively, with 13 bases between them. CDR1 SGHTA and CDR2 FQGTGA come from the germline V gene. The CDR3 DNA follows: TGTGCCAGCAGCTCGGAGGTAACTAGCTCCTACAATGAGCAGTTCTTC. Protein sequence: CASSSEVTSSYNEQFF.

The chain combines TRBV5-1 with TRBJ2-7, with D possibly matching TRBD1 (6 bases). The V end lost 4 bases, the J end lost 3 bases, and 11 bases lay between the germline ends. CDR1 SGHRS and CDR2 YFSETQ come from the germline V gene. This CDR3 contains 13 residues. The DNA for the CDR3 is TGCGCCAGCAGCACCATACAGGGCTACGAGCAGTACTTC. Translated: CASSTIQGYEQYF.

In regard to this clonotype: One base away lies a much larger clone, so this may be a sequencing read error. The J gene is TRBJ2-4, the V gene TRBV20-1; D remains unclear. Germline loops: CDR1 DFQATT, CDR2 SNEGSKA (reference sequence). CDR3 length: 12 amino acids. The DNA for the CDR3 is TGCTGTGCTAGATCGGGTGGGGACATTCAGTACTTC. Translating it yields CCARSGGDIQYF.

The CDR3 nucleotides read TGTGCCAGCAGTTCACAGGGCGTCGAGCAGTACGTC. The encoded protein is CASSSQGVEQYV. The chain couples TRBV28 to TRBJ2-7; D might be TRBD1 (6 bases). Between the trimmed V and J ends, which lost 4 bases and 6 bases, there was a span of 10 bases. Germline assignment: CDR1 MDHEN and CDR2 SYDVKM. CDR3 length equals 12 residues.

In this sample, this clonotype turned up many times. This rearrangement joins TRBV12-3 or TRBV12-4 to TRBJ1-1; D ambiguous. The CDR3 has 12 residues. Trimming took off 8 bases at V and 1 base at J, with 8 bases between the two ends. The CDR3 DNA sequence: TGTGCCAGCCTCCTGGGGAACACTGAAGCTTTCTTT. Translated: CASLLGNTEAFF.

This clonotype has at least ten counts. The chain uses TRBV5-1 and TRBJ2-2; no reliable D call. Germline V gene lookup returns CDR1 SGHRS and CDR2 YFSETQ. Trimming took off 4 bases at V and 0 bases at J, with 10 bases between the two ends. The CDR3 has 15 amino acids. The DNA of the CDR3 is TGCGCCAGCAGCCGACCATCGGCGAACACCGGGGAGCTGTTTTTT. This gives the protein CASSRPSANTGELFF.

The chain recombines TRBV6-1 with TRBJ2-7, with D tentatively TRBD2 (5 bases). Per germline, CDR1 MNHNS and CDR2 SASEGT. The CDR3 is 15 amino acids. V was clipped by 1 base and J by 3 bases, with 13 bases between them. CDR3: CASSEGETIFYEQYF. The CDR3 DNA sequence: TGTGCCAGCAGTGAAGGGGAGACCATCTTCTACGAGCAGTACTTC.

The chain combines TRBV12-3 or TRBV12-4 with TRBJ2-5; no firm D call. The V gene lost 3 bases and the J gene lost 5 bases, with 13 bases spanning the gap. This CDR3 comprises 14 residues. CDR3 nucleotides: TGTGCCAGCAGTTTGTCTGAGGATTTGGAGACCCAGTACTTC. It yields the protein CASSLSEDLETQYF.

This clonotype was found many times. V gene TRBV20-1 combines with J gene TRBJ1-6; TRBD1 is a possible D gene (6 bases). Germline assignment: CDR1 DFQATT and CDR2 SNEGSKA (reference sequence). V was clipped by 3 bases and J by 0 bases, with 15 bases between them. The CDR3 totals 17 residues. The CDR3 DNA reads TGCAGTGCTAGTGTGGACAGAGGTAGCTCCTATAATTCACCCCTCCACTTT. Protein sequence: CSASVDRGSSYNSPLHF.

At least ten counts were recorded for this clonotype. The chain is built from TRBV10-3 and TRBJ2-1; D remains ambiguous. The CDR3 has 14 amino acids. Germline V lookup: CDR1 ENHRY, CDR2 SYGVKD. V dropped 6 bases and J dropped 0 bases, with 9 bases sitting between them. The CDR3: CAIRTASSYNEQFF. The CDR3 nucleotides read TGTGCCATCAGGACTGCTAGCTCCTACAATGAGCAGTTCTTC.

V usage is TRBV6-2 or TRBV6-3 and J usage is TRBJ2-7; D is tentatively TRBD1 or TRBD2 (6 bases each). There are 15 residues in the CDR3. V was clipped by 5 bases and J by 2 bases, with 16 bases between them. Germline V gene data show CDR1 as MNHEY and CDR2 as SVGEGT. CDR3 nucleotides: TGTGCCAGCAGTCCTACGGCGGGGACACCCTACGAGCAGTACTTC. Residues: CASSPTAGTPYEQYF.

In this sample, this clonotype turned up many times. J is TRBJ2-5 and V is TRBV20-1; D is undetermined. The CDR3 is made up of 15 amino acids. CDR1 is DFQATT, CDR2 SNEGSKA, per germline (reference sequence). V was shortened by 4 bases and J by 0 bases, with 15 bases between the two germline ends. The CDR3: CSAKGPALNQETQYF. CDR3 nucleotides: TGCAGTGCTAAAGGCCCGGCGCTGAACCAAGAGACCCAGTACTTC.

In this sample, this clonotype turned up many times. V usage is TRBV6-5 and J usage is TRBJ1-2; 8 positions match TRBD1. CDR3 length: 15 residues. CDR1 is MNHEY, CDR2 SVGAGI, per germline. V dropped 5 bases and J dropped 4; count of bases not matched to a gene: 9. CDR3 nucleotide sequence: TGTGCCAGCAGTCCGGGACAGGCGGGCGTCTATGGCTACACCTTC. Protein product: CASSPGQAGVYGYTF.

This clonotype was seen many times. The chain is built from TRBV9 and TRBJ2-3; D is ambiguous. CDR3 size: 12 residues. The germline V and J ends were trimmed by 3 bases and 8 bases, with 10 bases remaining between them. CDR1 and CDR2 (germline): SGDLS, YYNGEE. CDR3 sequence (DNA): TGTGCCAGCAGCGAAGGGAAGGGTACGCAGTATTTT. Encoded protein: CASSEGKGTQYF.

The genes are TRBV12-3 or TRBV12-4 and TRBJ1-4; maybe TRBD1 (6 bases). Trimming stripped 4 bases from V and 6 bases from J, with 21 bases between. This CDR3 has 17 amino acids. CDR3 in DNA: TGTGCCAGCAGTTCGAGGGGGACGGGAAGACTCCATGAAAAACTGTTTTTT. Translated: CASSSRGTGRLHEKLFF.

J is TRBJ1-2 and V is TRBV12-3 or TRBV12-4; D not resolved. Trimming pared 1 base from V and 1 base from J, leaving 7 bases between. This CDR3 region has 14 residues. CDR3 in amino acids: CASSLEEGNYGYTF. The CDR3 DNA follows: TGTGCCAGCAGTTTAGAGGAGGGTAACTATGGCTACACCTTC.

V gene TRBV14 combines with J gene TRBJ2-1, with 11 bases lining up with TRBD2. Germline trimming cut 4 bases from V and 6 bases from J; bases unmatched to any gene: 8. Germline V gene lookup returns CDR1 SGHDN and CDR2 FVKESK. The CDR3 is 16 amino acids. The CDR3 loop is CASSLRGLAGFNEQFF. CDR3 sequence (DNA): TGTGCCAGCAGCCTGCGCGGACTAGCGGGTTTCAATGAGCAGTTCTTC.

This clonotype has more than one count but fewer than ten. V is TRBV14 and J is TRBJ2-5; no definite D call. The CDR3 extends over 16 amino acids. V lost 2 bases and J lost 1, with 14 bases in between. In germline, CDR1 is SGHDN, CDR2 FVKESK. Here the CDR3 DNA reads TGTGCCAGCAGCCAAAATCTAGGACGGATCCAAGAGACCCAGTACTTC. Its translation is CASSQNLGRIQETQYF.

This sequence joins TRBV10-1 and TRBJ2-6; D assignment may be TRBD1 or TRBD2 (7 bases each). The V end was cut by 11 bases, the J end by 0 bases, with 29 bases between. From germline, CDR1 is WNHNN and CDR2 SYGVQD (reference sequence). This CDR3 region has 20 residues. CDR3 nucleotide sequence: TGCGCCGCAGGGGGGCGTCCCGGAGCGGGATTTAGCTCTGGGGCCAACGTCCTGACTTTC. It specifies CAAGGRPGAGFSSGANVLTF.

This clonotype showed up many times. The chain combines TRBV6-6 with TRBJ2-3; 7 bases fit TRBD1. CDR1 MNHNY and CDR2 SVGAGI come from the germline V gene (reference sequence). The V gene end was trimmed by 0 bases and the J gene end by 5 bases; junction bases not matched to a gene: 14. The CDR3 has 18 residues. The CDR3 region has the DNA TGTGCCAGCAGTTACTCGGGACAGATAACCCCTAAGGGAGATACGCAGTATTTT. Protein product: CASSYSGQITPKGDTQYF.

This clonotype has only a few counts. The chain has TRBV7-8 and TRBJ2-7; possible D gene TRBD1, 6 bases. Germline V gene sequence: CDR1 SGHVS, CDR2 FQNEAQ. Between the trimmed V and J ends, which lost 3 bases and 2 bases, there was a span of 17 bases. The CDR3 spans 16 residues. Here the CDR3 reads CASSFFDRPYTYEQYF. The CDR3 nucleotides are TGTGCCAGCAGCTTTTTCGACAGGCCTTATACCTACGAGCAGTACTTC. The full variable domain, in which reference TRBV7-8 and TRBJ2-7 provide the parts outside the CDR3, is GAGVSQSPRYKVAKRGQDVALRCDPISGHVSLFWYQQALGQGPEFLTYFQNEAQLDKSGLPSDRFFAERPEGSVSTLKIQRTQQEDSAVYLCASSFFDRPYTYEQYFGPGTRLTVT.

This clonotype was observed many times. This sequence joins TRBV6-2 or TRBV6-3 and TRBJ1-6; D is ambiguous. The CDR3 loop spans 16 amino acids. The germline gives CDR1 MNHEY, CDR2 SVGEGT. Trimming stripped 0 bases from V and 0 bases from J, with 6 bases between. CDR3 region: CASSYSLSSYNSPLHF. As DNA, the CDR3 is TGTGCCAGCAGTTACTCTCTGAGCTCCTATAATTCACCCCTCCACTTT.

This clonotype was seen a few times. This sequence joins TRBV7-9 and TRBJ2-2, with D unresolved. The CDR3 is 12 amino acids. V lost 5 bases and J lost 8, with 9 bases in between. CDR1 SEHNR and CDR2 FQNEAQ come from the germline V gene (reference sequence). CDR3 sequence: CASSVDLGELFF. DNA for the CDR3: TGTGCCAGCAGCGTCGATCTGGGGGAGCTGTTTTTT.

This clonotype was seen repeatedly, ten times or more. The J gene is TRBJ2-3, the V gene TRBV7-2; no clear D. The CDR3 spans 12 residues. Germline CDR1 is SGHTA and CDR2 is FQGNSA. Trimming took off 6 bases at V and 10 bases at J, with 14 bases between the two ends. The CDR3 nucleotides read TGTGCCAGCAGGTTGACTGGAAGTGCGCAGTATTTT. Translating gives CASRLTGSAQYF.

This clonotype was recorded many times. The rearrangement uses TRBV11-2 and TRBJ2-2; the match to TRBD2 covers 10 bases. The CDR3 sequence is 16 residues long. Germline CDR1 SGHAT, CDR2 FQNNGV. V shed 2 bases, J shed 4 bases, and the junction held 4 bases outside the gene matches. CDR3 coding DNA: TGTGCCAGCAGCTTACTAGCGGGGGCGTTCACCGGGGAGCTGTTTTTT. Amino acids: CASSLLAGAFTGELFF.

This clonotype was detected many times. The chain combines TRBV3-1 with TRBJ2-1; 9 bases map to TRBD1. From germline, CDR1 is LGHDT and CDR2 YNNKEL (reference sequence). The V gene end was trimmed by 0 bases and the J gene end by 4 bases; junction bases not matched to a gene: 4. This CDR3 contains 16 residues. CDR3 coding DNA: TGTGCCAGCAGCCAAGACGTGACAGGGGGGTACAATGAGCAGTTCTTC. This codes for CASSQDVTGGYNEQFF.

In its sample, this clonotype was seen many times. V and J are TRBV7-3 and TRBJ2-6, with 8 bases that match TRBD1. The CDR3 has 18 residues. The ends lost 2 bases at V and 2 bases at J; junction bases unmatched: 8. From germline, CDR1 is SGHTA and CDR2 FQGTGA. CDR3: CASSLRQGAKAGANVLTF. Here the CDR3 DNA reads TGTGCCAGCAGCTTACGGCAGGGGGCAAAAGCTGGGGCCAACGTCCTGACTTTC.

V gene TRBV24-1 combines with J gene TRBJ2-3; D gene uncertain. The V end lost 3 bases, the J end lost 4 bases, and 10 bases lay between the germline ends. Germline assignment: CDR1 KGHDR and CDR2 SFDVKD. The CDR3 runs 14 residues. The CDR3 DNA reads TGTGCCACCAGTGATGTGGGTAGCTCAGATACGCAGTATTTT. Translated: CATSDVGSSDTQYF.

This chain connects TRBV4-1 to TRBJ2-7; D unresolved. Germline V gene lookup returns CDR1 MGHRA and CDR2 YSYEKL. CDR3 size: 13 residues. The V end was cut by 2 bases, the J end by 3 bases, with 8 bases between. This chain's CDR3 is CASSQLRDYEQYF. The CDR3 region has the DNA TGCGCCAGCAGCCAACTCAGAGACTACGAGCAGTACTTC.